The sample holds many counts of the clone carrying this T cell receptor beta chain. Treatment denoted: PENTA 11 planned treatment interruption arm or continuous ART arm. The data were obtained in a study of HIV-infected children after antiretroviral therapy interruption. The V end lost 7 bases, the J end lost 10 bases, and 10 bases lay between the germline ends. This CDR3 region has 9 residues. Germline V gives CDR1 SQVTM, CDR2 ANQGSEA. Unique molecular identifiers were included in an RNA-based 3' RACE TCR library. MiXCR, applied by TCRdb to the 3' RACE reads, yields one record per CDR3 protein. This table has about 14,000 distinct CDR3 sequences, less than 3.5% appearing once.

The J gene is TRBJ1-1, the V gene TRBV29-1; D remains unclear. Sequences were derived from CD45RO+ CD8+ T cells from PBMCs, pooled from several time points, sampled from a donor given antiretroviral therapy, either interrupted or continuous. Subset denoted: memory CD8+ CD45RO+ CD45RA- T cells. The TCR was taken from a pool of human donors with HIV. The CDR3 DNA sequence: TGCAGCGCCGGCCGTGGAGCTTTCTTT. It codes for CSAGRGAFF.